What follows are 4 T cell receptor beta chains derived from one specimen sequenced in a study of shared clonotypes between healthy human individuals. Sequenced by immunoSEQ multiplex PCR; TCRdb stores in-frame clones only, minus some. The sample includes over a million clones, more than 60% of them seen just once. Sequenced: memory CD4+ T cells sorted from blood. Subset described: CD45RA-negative fraction. These receptors were collected from a man between 18 and 29 years old in good health.

CDR3 DNA: TGCGCCAGCAGCCGAGACGGGAGCCGCTCCTACGAGCAGTACTTC. It specifies CASSRDGSRSYEQYF. The J gene is TRBJ2-7, the V gene TRBV4-1, with a possible D match to TRBD2 (6 bases). V was shortened by 4 bases and J by 0 bases, with 13 bases between the two germline ends. There are 15 residues in the CDR3. Germline lookup yields CDR1 MGHRA and CDR2 YSYEKL.

This chain joins TRBV30 and TRBJ2-6, with D perhaps TRBD2 (6 bases). Germline V gene sequence: CDR1 GTSNPN, CDR2 SVGIG (reference sequence). Deletions cut 8 bases from V and 0 bases from J, with 11 bases between. The CDR3 totals 14 residues. The CDR3 spells CARGGGSGANVLTF. In nucleotides, the CDR3 is TGTGCCCGTGGGGGAGGCTCTGGGGCCAACGTCCTGACTTTC.

This clone was counted only a few times. CDR3 sequence: CASSVVNPNTNTGELFF. CDR3 coding DNA: TGTGCCAGCAGCGTAGTTAACCCAAACACGAACACCGGGGAGCTGTTTTTT. The chain recombines TRBV9 with TRBJ2-2; D not resolved. The length of the CDR3 is 17 residues. Trimming left V 0 bases short and J 0 bases short, with 12 bases between. Germline V gene data show CDR1 as SGDLS and CDR2 as YYNGEE.

This clone has a single count. The chain recombines TRBV14 with TRBJ1-2, with 11 positions matching TRBD1. The CDR3 is made up of 13 amino acids. J gave up 7 bases and V 5 bases, and 3 bases lay outside the gene matches. The germline CDR1 and CDR2 sequences are SGHDN and FVKESK. CDR3 in DNA: TGTGCCAGCAGCTTTGGGACAGGGGGTGGCTACACCTTC. This encodes CASSFGTGGGYTF.